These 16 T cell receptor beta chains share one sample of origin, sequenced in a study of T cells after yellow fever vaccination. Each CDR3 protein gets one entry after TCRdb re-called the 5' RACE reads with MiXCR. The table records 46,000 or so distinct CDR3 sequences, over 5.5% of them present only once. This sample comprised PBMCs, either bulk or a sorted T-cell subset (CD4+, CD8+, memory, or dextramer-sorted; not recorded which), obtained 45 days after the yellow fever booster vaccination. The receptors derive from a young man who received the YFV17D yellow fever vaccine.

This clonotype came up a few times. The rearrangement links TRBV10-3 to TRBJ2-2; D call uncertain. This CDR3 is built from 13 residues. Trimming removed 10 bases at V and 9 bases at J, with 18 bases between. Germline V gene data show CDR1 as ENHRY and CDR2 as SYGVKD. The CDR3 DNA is TGTGCCAACTCACCGGTTGGGTTGCGGGAGCTGTTTTTT. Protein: CANSPVGLRELFF.

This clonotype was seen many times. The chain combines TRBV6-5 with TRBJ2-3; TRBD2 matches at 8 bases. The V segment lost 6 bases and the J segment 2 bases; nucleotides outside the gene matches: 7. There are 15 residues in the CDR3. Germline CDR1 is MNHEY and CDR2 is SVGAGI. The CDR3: CASSSSGPPTDTQYF. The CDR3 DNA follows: TGTGCCAGCAGCTCTAGCGGGCCTCCCACAGATACGCAGTATTTT.

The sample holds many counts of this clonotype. CDR3 sequence reads: CASSFGLAGGWELFF. The CDR3 nucleotides read TGTGCCAGCAGCTTCGGACTAGCGGGAGGTTGGGAGCTGTTTTTT. The rearrangement uses TRBV5-5 and TRBJ2-2; the match to TRBD2 covers 14 bases. Germline values: CDR1 SGHKS, CDR2 YYEKEE (reference sequence). V lost 2 bases, J lost 9 bases, and 3 bases stayed unmatched. The CDR3 runs 15 residues. Using reference TRBV5-5 and TRBJ2-2 for the parts outside the CDR3, the full variable domain is DAGVTQSPTHLIKTRGQQVTLRCSPISGHKSVSWYQQVLGQGPQFIFQYYEKEERGRGNFPDRFSARQFPNYSSELNVNALLLGDSALYLCASSFGLAGGWELFFGEGSRLTVL.

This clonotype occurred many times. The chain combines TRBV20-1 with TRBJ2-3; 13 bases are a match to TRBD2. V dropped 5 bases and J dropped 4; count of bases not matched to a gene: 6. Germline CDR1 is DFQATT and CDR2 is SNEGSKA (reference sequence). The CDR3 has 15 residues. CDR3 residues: CSAFTGLAGADTQYF. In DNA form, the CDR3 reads TGCAGTGCTTTTACCGGACTAGCGGGAGCAGATACGCAGTATTTT.

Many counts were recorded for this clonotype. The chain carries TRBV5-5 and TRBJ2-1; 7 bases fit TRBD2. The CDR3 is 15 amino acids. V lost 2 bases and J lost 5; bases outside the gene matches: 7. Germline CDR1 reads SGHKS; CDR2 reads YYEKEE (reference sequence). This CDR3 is CASSFLSGGNNEQFF. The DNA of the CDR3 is TGTGCCAGCAGCTTCTTGTCGGGAGGCAACAATGAGCAGTTCTTC. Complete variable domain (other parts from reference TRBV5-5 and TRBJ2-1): DAGVTQSPTHLIKTRGQQVTLRCSPISGHKSVSWYQQVLGQGPQFIFQYYEKEERGRGNFPDRFSARQFPNYSSELNVNALLLGDSALYLCASSFLSGGNNEQFFGPGTRLTVL.

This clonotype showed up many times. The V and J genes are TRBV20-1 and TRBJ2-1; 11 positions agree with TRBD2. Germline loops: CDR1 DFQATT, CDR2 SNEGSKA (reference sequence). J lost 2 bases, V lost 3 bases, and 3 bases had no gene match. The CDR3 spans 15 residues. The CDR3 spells CSARSTSGAYNEQFF. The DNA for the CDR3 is TGCAGTGCTAGGTCGACTAGCGGGGCCTACAATGAGCAGTTCTTC.

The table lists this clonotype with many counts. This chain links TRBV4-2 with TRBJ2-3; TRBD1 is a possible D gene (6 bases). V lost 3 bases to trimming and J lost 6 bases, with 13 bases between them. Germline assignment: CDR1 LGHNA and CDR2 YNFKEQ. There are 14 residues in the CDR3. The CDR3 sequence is CASSQEERGDTQYF. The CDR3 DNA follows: TGTGCCAGCAGCCAGGAAGAGAGGGGGGATACGCAGTATTTT.

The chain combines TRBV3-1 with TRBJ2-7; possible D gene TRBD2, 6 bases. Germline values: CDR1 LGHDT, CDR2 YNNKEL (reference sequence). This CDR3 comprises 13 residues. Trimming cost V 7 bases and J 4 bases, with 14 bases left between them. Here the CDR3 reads CASTLSGSYEQYF. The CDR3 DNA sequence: TGTGCCAGCACCCTTAGCGGTTCTTACGAGCAGTACTTC.

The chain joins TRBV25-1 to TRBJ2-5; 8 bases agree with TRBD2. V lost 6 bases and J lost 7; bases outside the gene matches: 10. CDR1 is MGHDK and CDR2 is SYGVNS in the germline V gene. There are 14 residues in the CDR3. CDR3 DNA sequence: TGTGCCAGCAGCGGTGGACTAGCCGGGGGGACCCAGTACTTC. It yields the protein CASSGGLAGGTQYF.

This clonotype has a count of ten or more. CDR3 bases: TGCGCCAGCAGCCAAGACTCTACACTGTTTAATGAAAAACTGTTTTTT. This translates into CASSQDSTLFNEKLFF. This sequence joins TRBV4-3 and TRBJ1-4; no clear D gene. Germline values: CDR1 LGHNA, CDR2 YSLEER. The CDR3 is 16 residues long. The ends were cut back, 0 bases at V and 4 bases at J, with 12 bases in the middle.

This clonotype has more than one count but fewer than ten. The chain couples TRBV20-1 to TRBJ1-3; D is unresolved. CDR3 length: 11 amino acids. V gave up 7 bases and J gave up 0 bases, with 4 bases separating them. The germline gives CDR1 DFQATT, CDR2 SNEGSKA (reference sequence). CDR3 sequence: CSVISGNTIYF. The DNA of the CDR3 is TGCAGTGTTATCTCTGGAAACACCATATATTTT.

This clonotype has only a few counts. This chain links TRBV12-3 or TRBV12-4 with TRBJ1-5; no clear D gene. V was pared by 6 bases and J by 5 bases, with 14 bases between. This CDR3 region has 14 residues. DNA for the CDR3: TGTGCCAGCAGGCCGCGGGGTTCGGATCAGCCCCAGCATTTT. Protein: CASRPRGSDQPQHF.

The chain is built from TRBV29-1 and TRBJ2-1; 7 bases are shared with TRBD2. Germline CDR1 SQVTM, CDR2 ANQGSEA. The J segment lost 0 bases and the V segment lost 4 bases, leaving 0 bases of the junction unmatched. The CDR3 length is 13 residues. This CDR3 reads CSVAGGSYNEQFF. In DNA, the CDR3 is TGCAGCGTTGCGGGAGGCTCCTACAATGAGCAGTTCTTC.

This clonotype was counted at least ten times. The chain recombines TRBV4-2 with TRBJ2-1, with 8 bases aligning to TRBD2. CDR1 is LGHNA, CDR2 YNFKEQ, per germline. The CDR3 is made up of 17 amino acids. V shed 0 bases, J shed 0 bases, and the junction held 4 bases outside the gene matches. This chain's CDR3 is CASSQEELAVSYNEQFF. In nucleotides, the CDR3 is TGTGCCAGCAGCCAAGAGGAACTAGCGGTCTCCTACAATGAGCAGTTCTTC.

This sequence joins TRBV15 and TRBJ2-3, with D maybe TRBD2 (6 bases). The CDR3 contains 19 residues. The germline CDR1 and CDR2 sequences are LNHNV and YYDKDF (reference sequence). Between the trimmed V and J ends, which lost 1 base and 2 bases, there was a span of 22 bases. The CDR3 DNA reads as TGTGCCACCAGCAGAGTTAACCTGGAGTTAGCGGATAACACAGATACGCAGTATTTT. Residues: CATSRVNLELADNTDTQYF. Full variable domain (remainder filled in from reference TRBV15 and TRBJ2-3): DAMVIQNPRYQVTQFGKPVTLSCSQTLNHNVMYWYQQKSSQAPKLLFHYYDKDFNNEADTPDNFQSRRPNTSFCFLDIRSPGLGDTAMYLCATSRVNLELADNTDTQYFGPGTRLTVL.

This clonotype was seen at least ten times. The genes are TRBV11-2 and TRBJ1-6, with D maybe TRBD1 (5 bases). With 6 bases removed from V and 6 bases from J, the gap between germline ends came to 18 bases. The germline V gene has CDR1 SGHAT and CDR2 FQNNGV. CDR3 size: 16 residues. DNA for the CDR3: TGTGCCAGCAGGCACCCCACAGGACGCCTTAATTCACCCCTCCACTTT. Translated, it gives CASRHPTGRLNSPLHF.